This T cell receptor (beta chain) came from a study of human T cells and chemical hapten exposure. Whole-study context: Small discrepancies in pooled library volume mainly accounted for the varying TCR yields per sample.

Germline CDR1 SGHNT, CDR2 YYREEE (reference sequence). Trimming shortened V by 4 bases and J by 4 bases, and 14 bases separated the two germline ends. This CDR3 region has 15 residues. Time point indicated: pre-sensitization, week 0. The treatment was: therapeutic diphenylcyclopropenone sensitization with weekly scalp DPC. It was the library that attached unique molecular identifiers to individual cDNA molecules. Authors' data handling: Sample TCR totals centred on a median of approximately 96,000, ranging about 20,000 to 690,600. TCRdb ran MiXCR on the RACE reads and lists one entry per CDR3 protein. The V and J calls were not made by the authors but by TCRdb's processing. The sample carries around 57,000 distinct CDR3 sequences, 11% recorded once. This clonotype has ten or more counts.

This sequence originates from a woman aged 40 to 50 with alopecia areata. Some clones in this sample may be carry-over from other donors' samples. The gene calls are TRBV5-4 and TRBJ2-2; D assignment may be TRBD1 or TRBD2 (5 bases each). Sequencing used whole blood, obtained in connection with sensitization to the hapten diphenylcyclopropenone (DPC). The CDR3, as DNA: TGTGCCAGCAGCCGGGATGGCAGGGCCACCGGGGAGCTGTTTTTT. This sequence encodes CASSRDGRATGELFF.